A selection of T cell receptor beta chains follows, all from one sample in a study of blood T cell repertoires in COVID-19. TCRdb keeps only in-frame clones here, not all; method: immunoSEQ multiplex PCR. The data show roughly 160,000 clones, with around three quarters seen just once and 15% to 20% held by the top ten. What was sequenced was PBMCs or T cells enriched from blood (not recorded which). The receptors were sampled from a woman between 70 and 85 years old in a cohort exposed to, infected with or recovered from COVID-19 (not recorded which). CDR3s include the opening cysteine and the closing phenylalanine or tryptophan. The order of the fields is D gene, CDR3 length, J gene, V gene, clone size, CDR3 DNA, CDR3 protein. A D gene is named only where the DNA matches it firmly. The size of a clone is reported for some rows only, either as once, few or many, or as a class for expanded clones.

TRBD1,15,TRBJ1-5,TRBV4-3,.,TGCGCCAGCAGCCAAGATCGAGGGGGCGGACAGCCCCAGCATTTT,CASSQDRGGGQPQHF
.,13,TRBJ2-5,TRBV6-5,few,TGTGCCAGCAGCCGGGACAACCAAGAGACCCAGTACTTC,CASSRDNQETQYF
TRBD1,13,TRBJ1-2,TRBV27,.,TGTGCCAGCAGTTTGGGACAGGGCTATGGCTACACCTTC,CASSLGQGYGYTF
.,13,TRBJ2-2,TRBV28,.,TGTGCCAGCAGTTCCCCTCAGGTCGGGGAGCTGTTTTTT,CASSSPQVGELFF
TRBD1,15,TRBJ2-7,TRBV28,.,TGTGCCAGCAGTTTAGGGGGGACAGGGCGGTACGAGCAGTACTTC,CASSLGGTGRYEQYF
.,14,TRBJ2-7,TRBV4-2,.,TGTGCCAGCAGCCTAGGCACTAGCCCCGACGAGCAGTACTTC,CASSLGTSPDEQYF
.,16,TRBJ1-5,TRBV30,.,TGTGCCTGGAGTGTGGCGGGTTCCTCGATGGGTCAGCCCCAGCATTTT,CAWSVAGSSMGQPQHF
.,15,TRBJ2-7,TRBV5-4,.,TGTGCCAGCAGCTTGGCCGGGACACTTTCCTACGAGCAGTACTTC,CASSLAGTLSYEQYF
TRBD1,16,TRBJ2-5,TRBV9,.,TGTGCCAGCAGTGCATCCGGGACAGACCCCCGAGAGACCCAGTACTTC,CASSASGTDPRETQYF
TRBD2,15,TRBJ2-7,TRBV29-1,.,TGCAGCGTGGCCAAGGGACTAGCGGGGCCCTACGAGCAGTACTTC,CSVAKGLAGPYEQYF
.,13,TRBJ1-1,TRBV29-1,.,TGCAGCGTTGTGGACAGAGCGAACACTGAAGCTTTCTTT,CSVVDRANTEAFF
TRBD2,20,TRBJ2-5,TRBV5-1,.,TGCGCCAGCAGCTCTACTCTGGGACTAGCGGGAGGGTTGTTAAGAGAGACCCAGTACTTC,CASSSTLGLAGGLLRETQYF
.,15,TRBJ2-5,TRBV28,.,TGTGCCAGCAGTTTATTCGGCAGGGCTCAAGAGACCCAGTACTTC,CASSLFGRAQETQYF
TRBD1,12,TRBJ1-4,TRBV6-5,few,TGTGCCAGCAGCCGAGGACAGGGAAAACTGTTTTTT,CASSRGQGKLFF
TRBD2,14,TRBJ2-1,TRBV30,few,TGTGCCTGGAGTAGCAGCGGGAGCCTCAATGAGCAGTTCTTC,CAWSSSGSLNEQFF